These T cell receptor beta chains were read from a single sample in a study of T-cell reconstitution after alpha-beta-depleted transplantation in children. TCRdb analysed the PCR reads with MiXCR anew, one entry per CDR3 protein. This table holds about 360,000 distinct CDR3 sequences, roughly 13% found once. This material consisted of PBMCs, taken from the stem cell graft. The receptors were gathered from a human donor who donated a stem cell graft to a child with Fanconi anemia. Both conserved end residues are part of each CDR3. The D gene is left open where the match is weak. Size is stated for part of the rows, as once, few or many counts, or as a class when the clone is expanded.

size: NA; J: TRBJ1-5; D: NA; V: TRBV15; DNA: TGTGCCACCAGCAGACAGGGGAATCAGCCCCAGCATTTT; CDR3: CATSRQGNQPQHF
size: few; J: TRBJ2-6; D: NA; V: TRBV4-3; DNA: TGCGCCAGCAGCCAAGAAGGGTCTGGGGCCAACGTCCTGACTTTC; CDR3: CASSQEGSGANVLTF
size: many; J: TRBJ2-7; D: NA; V: TRBV9; DNA: TGTGCCAGCAGCGTAGGGGGAAGTCCCTACGAGCAGTACTTC; CDR3: CASSVGGSPYEQYF
size: few; J: TRBJ1-1; D: NA; V: TRBV7-8; DNA: TGTGCCAGCAGCGTGGGACTGCAGAACACTGAAGCTTTCTTT; CDR3: CASSVGLQNTEAFF
size: many; J: TRBJ1-1; D: NA; V: TRBV12-3/TRBV12-4; DNA: TGTGCCAGCAGTATGTACAGAACTTACACTGAAGCTTTCTTT; CDR3: CASSMYRTYTEAFF
size: few; J: TRBJ1-5; D: TRBD1; V: TRBV5-6; DNA: TGTGCCAGCAGCTATACAGGGGCGTATAGCAATCAGCCCCAGCATTTT; CDR3: CASSYTGAYSNQPQHF
size: NA; J: TRBJ2-5; D: NA; V: TRBV6-4; DNA: TGTGCCAGCGATCGGCAGGAACAAGAGACCCAGTACTTC; CDR3: CASDRQEQETQYF
size: few; J: TRBJ2-3; D: NA; V: TRBV24-1; DNA: TGTGCCACCAGTGATCTTAGGGATACGCAGTATTTT; CDR3: CATSDLRDTQYF
size: NA; J: TRBJ2-3; D: TRBD1; V: TRBV10-2; DNA: TGCGCCAGCGCCCCCGGCAGGGGGAGAGATACGCAGTATTTT; CDR3: CASAPGRGRDTQYF
size: few; J: TRBJ2-2; D: TRBD2; V: TRBV2; DNA: TGTGCCAGCAGTTCCGCTCCGGGACTAAACACCGGGGAGCTGTTTTTT; CDR3: CASSSAPGLNTGELFF
size: few; J: TRBJ1-6; D: NA; V: TRBV28; DNA: TGTGCCAGCAGACCGCCAGAGGGTGAGAATTCACCCCTCCACTTT; CDR3: CASRPPEGENSPLHF
size: NA; J: TRBJ1-1; D: NA; V: TRBV28; DNA: TGTGCCAGCAGGGACCGCCGGGGAATTGACACTGAAGCTTTCTTT; CDR3: CASRDRRGIDTEAFF
size: NA; J: TRBJ2-3; D: NA; V: TRBV20-1; DNA: TGCAGTGCTAGGAGGTCTCCGCGGGCAGATACGCAGTATTTT; CDR3: CSARRSPRADTQYF
size: many; J: TRBJ1-2; D: TRBD1; V: TRBV20-1; DNA: TGCAGTGCTAGAGATCCCATCCAGGGACAGGGGAACTATGGCTACACCTTC; CDR3: CSARDPIQGQGNYGYTF
size: NA; J: TRBJ2-1; D: TRBD2; V: TRBV6-2/TRBV6-3; DNA: TGTGCCGCTTCCGGGGGGGACTACAATGAGCAGTTCTTC; CDR3: CAASGGDYNEQFF
size: once; J: TRBJ2-1; D: NA; V: TRBV5-4; DNA: TGTGCCAGCAGCCGGGGGCCAGGGGACTACAATGAGCAGTTCTTC; CDR3: CASSRGPGDYNEQFF
size: NA; J: TRBJ2-7; D: TRBD2; V: TRBV27; DNA: TGTGCCAGCAGTCCCGGACTAGCGGGGACGCCGAGGTACTTC; CDR3: CASSPGLAGTPRYF
size: NA; J: TRBJ2-7; D: TRBD1; V: TRBV10-1; DNA: TGCGCCAGCAGTGAAGGTTGGGACAGTTCCTACGAGCAGTACTTC; CDR3: CASSEGWDSSYEQYF
size: NA; J: TRBJ2-1; D: TRBD1; V: TRBV6-1; DNA: TGTGCCAGCAGGGGATACTCGGGACAGAATGAGCAGTTCTTC; CDR3: CASRGYSGQNEQFF
size: many; J: TRBJ2-1; D: TRBD2; V: TRBV29-1; DNA: TGCAGCGTTGAGGGGGGGGGCTCCTACAATGAGCAGTTCTTC; CDR3: CSVEGGGSYNEQFF
size: few; J: TRBJ1-2; D: TRBD1; V: TRBV5-1; DNA: TGCGCCAGCAGCCCTACAGGGGGCCGGATGGAACATGGCTACACCTTC; CDR3: CASSPTGGRMEHGYTF
size: NA; J: TRBJ2-1; D: NA; V: TRBV7-2; DNA: TGTGCCAGCAGCCTAGAGGGCCTCAATGAGCAGTTCTTC; CDR3: CASSLEGLNEQFF
size: few; J: TRBJ1-1; D: NA; V: TRBV19; DNA: TGTGCCAGTAGTTATACTAGATCCATGAACACTGAAGCTTTCTTT; CDR3: CASSYTRSMNTEAFF
size: NA; J: TRBJ1-1; D: TRBD1; V: TRBV16; DNA: TGTGCCAGCAGCCTCCAAAACAGGGGCGCTTTCTTT; CDR3: CASSLQNRGAFF
size: few; J: TRBJ2-1; D: NA; V: TRBV29-1; DNA: TGCAGCGTTGATAAATCCATGGGCAATGAGCAGTTCTTC; CDR3: CSVDKSMGNEQFF
size: few; J: TRBJ1-1; D: NA; V: TRBV7-2; DNA: TGTGCCAGCAGCATAGTCCCAGGGATCACTGAAGCTTTCTTT; CDR3: CASSIVPGITEAFF
size: few; J: TRBJ2-7; D: TRBD2; V: TRBV20-1; DNA: TGCAGTGCTAGAGACGGAGCGGGGGCTAACTACGAGCAGTACTTC; CDR3: CSARDGAGANYEQYF
size: NA; J: TRBJ2-5; D: NA; V: TRBV7-6; DNA: TGTGCCAGCAGCCCTTACAGGGCCCAACCCCTACTTCAAGAGACCCAGTACTTC; CDR3: CASSPYRAQPLLQETQYF
size: NA; J: TRBJ2-5; D: TRBD2; V: TRBV5-1; DNA: TGCGCCAGCAGACTGGTAGCGGGGGCGGGAGAGACCCAGTACTTC; CDR3: CASRLVAGAGETQYF
size: few; J: TRBJ2-3; D: NA; V: TRBV27; DNA: TGTGCCAGCAGTTTATATTCTAGCACAGATACGCAGTATTTT; CDR3: CASSLYSSTDTQYF
size: many; J: TRBJ2-7; D: NA; V: TRBV12-3/TRBV12-4; DNA: TGTGCCAGCAGTTACCAGATTTCCTACGAGCAGTACTTC; CDR3: CASSYQISYEQYF
size: NA; J: TRBJ2-7; D: TRBD1; V: TRBV13; DNA: TGTGCCAGCAGCTCGGGACAGTACGAGCAGTACTTC; CDR3: CASSSGQYEQYF
size: NA; J: TRBJ2-7; D: NA; V: TRBV4-3; DNA: TGCGCCAGCAGCCAAAGGGCGGGCTTCTACGAGCAGTACTTC; CDR3: CASSQRAGFYEQYF
size: NA; J: TRBJ2-2; D: NA; V: TRBV18; DNA: TGTGCCAGCTCACCATACTTGCAGGGCTCCACCGGGGAGCTGTTTTTT; CDR3: CASSPYLQGSTGELFF
size: NA; J: TRBJ2-1; D: TRBD2; V: TRBV20-1; DNA: TGCAGTGCTGTCGGACTAGCGGGGTCCTACAATGAGCAGTTCTTC; CDR3: CSAVGLAGSYNEQFF
size: many; J: TRBJ1-1; D: TRBD1; V: TRBV28; DNA: TGTGCCAGCAGTTTACGGGACAGCTGGGCGGACACTGAAGCTTTCTTT; CDR3: CASSLRDSWADTEAFF
size: NA; J: TRBJ2-1; D: NA; V: TRBV5-1; DNA: TGCGCCAGCAGCTTGGGGCAGGCGCTTTTGGAGCAGTTCTTC; CDR3: CASSLGQALLEQFF
size: few; J: TRBJ2-6; D: NA; V: TRBV21-1; DNA: TGTGCCAGCAGCAAAGGACAGAAGGAGAAGGGACAGGGTAGTCGTGGGGCCAACGTCCTGACTTTC; CDR3: CASSKGQKEKGQGSRGANVLTF
size: few; J: TRBJ2-7; D: NA; V: TRBV9; DNA: TGTGCCAGCTCCCCAGACAACTCCTACGAGCAGTACTTC; CDR3: CASSPDNSYEQYF
size: many; J: TRBJ1-1; D: NA; V: TRBV7-8; DNA: TGTGCCAGCAGCTTAGCGGGGGGACTCACTGAAGCTTTCTTT; CDR3: CASSLAGGLTEAFF
size: few; J: TRBJ1-5; D: TRBD1; V: TRBV6-1; DNA: TGTGCCAGCAGTGACGCTTTCGAGGGCACCAGGGGGACCCAGCATTTT; CDR3: CASSDAFEGTRGTQHF
size: NA; J: TRBJ1-1; D: TRBD1; V: TRBV5-6; DNA: TGTGCCAGCAGCTTGACAGGGGGCCAGGAAGCTTTCTTT; CDR3: CASSLTGGQEAFF
size: few; J: TRBJ1-4; D: NA; V: TRBV3-1; DNA: TGTGCCAGCAGCCAAGCGCCCTATGAAAAACTGTTTTTT; CDR3: CASSQAPYEKLFF
size: many; J: TRBJ1-4; D: NA; V: TRBV7-9; DNA: TGTGCCAGCGGCATGAATGAAAAACTGTTTTTT; CDR3: CASGMNEKLFF